The T cell receptor (beta chain) under discussion was sequenced for a study of somatic mutations in cytotoxic T cells in rheumatoid arthritis. Broader study findings: Rheumatoid arthritis patients showed CD8+ clonality increasing with age, unlike healthy controls.

CDR3 length: 15 amino acids. V shed 1 base and J shed 1 base, with 8 bases lying between them. CDR1 is SGHVS, CDR2 FQNEAQ, per germline. TCRdb keeps only in-frame clones here, not all; method: immunoSEQ multiplex PCR. The table includes about 30,000 clones, approximately 78% detected once. This clone was seen a few times. Its antigen remains unidentified. The source material was CD8+ T cells sorted from blood. The receptor comes from an adult with rheumatoid arthritis. The genes are TRBV7-8 and TRBJ1-5, with D unclear. CDR3 coding DNA: TGTGCCAGCAGCTTAGTAGCAAGGAGCAATCAGCCCCAGCATTTT. Amino acids: CASSLVARSNQPQHF.